One sample yielded the 32 T cell receptor beta chains listed below, sequenced in a study of blood T cells in healthy people across ages (dated by TCRdb to between 2014 and 2017). Receptors were amplified or captured by 5' RACE. Sequencing relied on an Illumina HiSeq 2500. A second roughly 7 to 11 cycle PCR used a sample-barcoded 5' primer and a J-beta primer mix. Starting from the raw public reads, TCRdb applied fastp trimming at Q25, assembled clones with MiXCR and retained in-frame beta chains. A single entry per CDR3 protein holds the most common genes and DNA from its merged rows. This sample is represented by some 690,000 distinct CDR3 sequences; over 20% of them were singletons. The ten largest clones take up under 25% of the sample. The sequenced material came from blood. Receptors were obtained from an older man in good health.

In this sample, this clonotype turned up a few times. V usage is TRBV7-9 and J usage is TRBJ1-2; TRBD1 agrees at 8 bases. CDR3 length: 15 residues. The junction had 6 bases not matched to a gene; V was cut back by 5 bases and J by 1 base. Per germline, CDR1 SEHNR and CDR2 FQNEAQ (reference sequence). CDR3 in amino acids: CASSVPRGLNYGYTF. The CDR3 coding sequence is TGTGCCAGCAGCGTACCCAGGGGGCTTAACTATGGCTACACCTTC.

V gene TRBV20-1 combines with J gene TRBJ2-5; 10 nucleotides align to TRBD2. TRBJ2-1 matches the DNA end more closely, so the J call is doubtful. This CDR3 spans 15 amino acids. Germline V gene lookup returns CDR1 DFQATT and CDR2 SNEGSKA (reference sequence). The CDR3 nucleotides are TGCAGTGCTAGTCAGCGGGAGGGCGTAAGAAATGAGCAGTTCTTC. Amino acids: CSASQREGVRNEQFF.

In this sample, this clonotype turned up a few times. V is TRBV2 and J is TRBJ2-3; 9 positions agree with TRBD2. V trimming: 6 bases; J trimming: 2 bases; junction bases outside the gene matches: 6. This CDR3 comprises 15 residues. Per the germline V gene, CDR1 is SNHLY and CDR2 is FYNNEI. CDR3 amino acids: CASRRLAVHTDTQYF. The CDR3 nucleotides are TGTGCCAGCAGGAGACTAGCGGTCCACACAGATACGCAGTATTTT.

This clonotype came up a few times. The CDR3: CASSYSRDFPLDEQYV. The CDR3 nucleotides read TGTGCCAGCAGTTATAGCCGGGACTTCCCCCTGGACGAGCAGTACGTC. The chain recombines TRBV6-2 or TRBV6-3 with TRBJ2-7, with a weak D call TRBD2 (6 bases). Trimming took 3 bases from V and 5 from J, leaving 20 bases between them. Germline V gives CDR1 MNHEY, CDR2 SVGEGT. The CDR3 consists of 16 residues.

The chain employs TRBV20-1 and TRBJ2-2, with TRBD2 as a possible D gene (5 bases). Trimming shortened V by 3 bases and J by 5 bases, and 16 bases separated the two germline ends. The germline gives CDR1 DFQATT, CDR2 SNEGSKA (reference sequence). The CDR3 consists of 15 residues. The DNA for the CDR3 is TGCAGTGCTAGTTTCAGGTCAGGCGGGACCGGGGAGCTGTTTTTT. Residues: CSASFRSGGTGELFF.

The V gene is TRBV18, the J gene TRBJ2-1; a possible D gene is TRBD2 (5 bases). The germline V gene has CDR1 KGHSH and CDR2 LQKENI. V gave up 3 bases and J gave up 4 bases, with 16 bases separating them. The CDR3 loop spans 16 amino acids. CDR3 coding DNA: TGTGCCAGCTCACCTGCCCGAGCGGACGGATACAATGAGCAGTTCTTC. Translation: CASSPARADGYNEQFF.

The genes are TRBV18 and TRBJ1-5; tentatively, D is TRBD1 (6 bases). The CDR3 covers 16 residues. The V gene lost 2 bases and the J gene lost 5 bases, with 16 bases spanning the gap. The germline CDR1 and CDR2 sequences are KGHSH and LQKENI. CDR3 loop: CASSPNAGTTHQPQHF. DNA for the CDR3: TGTGCCAGCTCACCAAATGCCGGGACAACCCATCAGCCCCAGCATTTT.

In DNA, the CDR3 is TGTGCCAGCAGCTTAGGGGGACCTAAAGCAAACACCATATATTTT. Encoded protein: CASSLGGPKANTIYF. This chain connects TRBV7-2 to TRBJ1-3, with a possible D match to TRBD1 (5 bases). In germline, CDR1 is SGHTA, CDR2 FQGNSA. CDR3 length equals 15 residues. V was cut by 1 base and J by 6 bases, with 13 bases left in between.

A few counts support this clonotype. The genes are TRBV13 and TRBJ1-4; D call uncertain. Per germline, CDR1 PRHDT and CDR2 FYEKMQ (reference sequence). This CDR3 has 14 amino acids. Trimming stripped 5 bases from V and 5 bases from J, with 12 bases between. The DNA for the CDR3 is TGTGCCAGCAGCCCAAGGACGGAGAATGAAAAACTGTTTTTT. Translated: CASSPRTENEKLFF.

This clonotype was observed a few times. The chain is built from TRBV19 and TRBJ2-5; no definite D call. The end of the DNA aligns better with TRBJ2-1, so the J call may be wrong. Germline lookup yields CDR1 LNHDA and CDR2 SQIVND (reference sequence). This CDR3 has 14 amino acids. CDR3 loop: CASSIPNRPHEQFF. The CDR3 DNA sequence: TGTGCCAGTAGTATCCCCAACCGACCGCATGAGCAGTTCTTC.

The rearrangement joins TRBV5-1 to TRBJ2-5; D possibly matches TRBD1 or TRBD2 (5 bases each). Trimming stripped 0 bases from V and 7 bases from J, with 10 bases between. Germline-derived CDR1 and CDR2 are SGHRS and YFSETQ. This CDR3 spans 13 amino acids. The chain's CDR3 is CASSLEGRVTQYF. CDR3 coding DNA: TGCGCCAGCAGCTTGGAGGGGCGGGTGACCCAGTACTTC.

This sequence joins TRBV3-1 and TRBJ2-5; D remains ambiguous. Trimming shortened V by 0 bases and J by 2 bases, and 10 bases separated the two germline ends. CDR3 size: 15 residues. Germline CDR1 LGHDT, CDR2 YNNKEL (reference sequence). The CDR3 DNA sequence: TGTGCCAGCAGCCAAGAGTTGGGCTTTCAAGAGACCCAGTACTTC. This codes for CASSQELGFQETQYF.

In regard to this clonotype: This likely came from a read error, as a far larger clone is one base away. The chain has TRBV27 and TRBJ2-5; D gene ambiguous. The V and J ends lost 7 bases and 1 base respectively, with 4 bases between them. This CDR3 has 11 residues. The germline gives CDR1 MNHEY, CDR2 SMNVEV (reference sequence). The CDR3 loop reads CASTPQETQYF. The CDR3 nucleotides read TGTGCCAGCACCCCCCAAGAGACCCAGTACTTC.

This clonotype was counted a single time. This rearrangement joins TRBV7-9 to TRBJ1-1; D unresolved. The CDR3 has 17 residues. V was trimmed by 5 bases and J by 0 bases, leaving 19 bases between them. Germline lookup yields CDR1 SEHNR and CDR2 FQNEAQ (reference sequence). The CDR3: CASSPPGFSALNTEAFF. DNA for the CDR3: TGTGCCAGCAGCCCCCCTGGATTTTCGGCGTTGAACACTGAAGCTTTCTTT.

Notes on this clonotype: A much larger clone lies a single base off, so this may be a read error. The chain joins TRBV7-2 to TRBJ2-3; D is uncertain. Germline V gene sequence: CDR1 SGHTA, CDR2 FQGNSA. CDR3 length: 12 amino acids. In DNA form, the CDR3 reads TGTGCCAGCAGCCCCCACACAGATAGGCAGTATTTT. It specifies CASSPHTDRQYF. The full variable domain, in which reference TRBV7-2 and TRBJ2-3 provide the parts outside the CDR3, is GAGVSQSPSNKVTEKGKDVELRCDPISGHTALYWYRQSLGQGLEFLIYFQGNSAPDKSGLPSDRFSAERTGGSVSTLTIQRTQQEDSAVYLCASSPHTDRQYFGPGTRLTVL.

The table lists this clonotype with many counts. This chain links TRBV19 with TRBJ1-3, with D unresolved. Germline lookup yields CDR1 LNHDA and CDR2 SQIVND (reference sequence). The ends were cut back, 1 base at V and 0 bases at J, with 7 bases in the middle. The length of the CDR3 is 15 residues. CDR3 nucleotides: TGTGCCAGTAGTATAGGTCTGAACTCTGGAAACACCATATATTTT. This sequence encodes CASSIGLNSGNTIYF. Complete variable domain (other parts from reference TRBV19 and TRBJ1-3): DGGITQSPKYLFRKEGQNVTLSCEQNLNHDAMYWYRQDPGQGLRLIYYSQIVNDFQKGDIAEGYSVSREKKESFPLTVTSAQKNPTAFYLCASSIGLNSGNTIYFGEGSWLTVV.

This sequence joins TRBV6-5 and TRBJ2-7, with TRBD1 as a possible D gene (7 bases). Germline CDR1 and CDR2: MNHEY and SVGAGI. Trimming shortened V by 7 bases and J by 5 bases, and 15 bases separated the two germline ends. The CDR3 consists of 13 residues. CDR3 sequence (DNA): TGTGCCAGCAACCAACAGGGGAGGCACGAGCAGTACTTC. This encodes CASNQQGRHEQYF.

This clonotype was recorded a few times. The J gene is TRBJ2-3, the V gene TRBV7-7; TRBD2 matches 7 bases. The CDR3 sequence is 13 residues long. In germline, CDR1 is SSHAT, CDR2 FNYEAQ (reference sequence). Trimming took 5 bases from V and 12 from J; bases not matched to a gene: 11. CDR3 protein: CASSPGTNSFQYF. The CDR3 nucleotides are TGTGCCAGCAGCCCCGGGACTAATAGTTTTCAGTATTTT.

This chain uses TRBV21-1 with TRBJ2-7; whether TRBD1, the table's D call, matches the DNA was not checked. TRBV21-1 is reported as a pseudogene. This CDR3 contains 17 residues. CDR3: CASSKNIGGTGDHEQYV. For the CDR3, the DNA is TGTGCCAGCAGCAAAAATATTGGAGGGACAGGGGACCACGAGCAGTACGTC.

This clonotype was recorded at least ten times. V is TRBV7-2 and J is TRBJ2-1; no definite D call. The CDR3 is 13 amino acids. Trimming removed 6 bases at V and 1 base at J, with 7 bases between. CDR1 is SGHTA, CDR2 FQGNSA, per germline. CDR3 in amino acids: CASRRRSYNEQFF. Written as DNA, the CDR3 is TGTGCCAGCAGGAGACGTTCCTACAATGAGCAGTTCTTC. Filled out from reference TRBV7-2 and TRBJ2-1, the complete variable domain reads GAGVSQSPSNKVTEKGKDVELRCDPISGHTALYWYRQSLGQGLEFLIYFQGNSAPDKSGLPSDRFSAERTGGSVSTLTIQRTQQEDSAVYLCASRRRSYNEQFFGPGTRLTVL.

The chain joins TRBV4-3 to TRBJ1-2, with D hard to call. Germline V gives CDR1 LGHNA, CDR2 YSLEER. V shed 0 bases and J shed 3 bases, with 11 bases lying between them. The CDR3 loop spans 15 amino acids. The CDR3 region has the DNA TGCGCCAGCAGCCAAGATACCCCTACCTACTATGGCTACACCTTC. It encodes CASSQDTPTYYGYTF.

This chain uses TRBV12-3 or TRBV12-4 with TRBJ1-2; unclear D gene. V was trimmed by 6 bases and J by 7 bases, leaving 15 bases between them. This CDR3 region has 13 residues. This CDR3 is CASRTYSSGGYTF. The DNA for the CDR3 is TGTGCCAGCAGAACCTACAGCAGCGGTGGCTACACCTTC.

Only one count was recorded for this clonotype. The rearrangement joins TRBV7-2 to TRBJ2-7; 11 bases agree with TRBD1. The CDR3 has 15 residues. Germline loops: CDR1 SGHTA, CDR2 FQGNSA. Unmatched junction bases numbered 4, after V lost 6 bases and J lost 0 bases. CDR3 residues: CASSWDRGASYEQYF. In DNA form, the CDR3 reads TGTGCCAGCAGTTGGGACAGGGGGGCCTCCTACGAGCAGTACTTC.

A word on this clonotype: Its ends do not fully match the called genes, so a read error is possible. This rearrangement joins TRBV29-1 to TRBJ2-1; D gene unclear. The CDR3 covers 13 residues. The germline gives CDR1 SQVTM, CDR2 ANQGSEA. The CDR3 DNA sequence: TGCAGCGTTGACCCAGGCTCCTGCAATGAGCAGTTCTTC. This gives the protein CSVDPGSCNEQFF.

This clonotype occurred once. This chain connects TRBV18 to TRBJ2-5; 9 positions agree with TRBD2. CDR3 length equals 15 residues. The V segment lost 6 bases and the J segment 0 bases; nucleotides outside the gene matches: 5. In germline, CDR1 is KGHSH, CDR2 LQKENI. CDR3 in amino acids: CASSLAGADQETQYF. CDR3 nucleotide sequence: TGTGCCAGCTCTTTAGCGGGAGCGGACCAAGAGACCCAGTACTTC.

A note on this clonotype: A much larger clone is a single base away; this may be a read error. The chain has TRBV6-1 and TRBJ1-4; D is uncertain. This CDR3 spans 16 amino acids. Looked up from germline, CDR1 is MNHNS and CDR2 is SASEGT. CDR3 nucleotides: TGTGCCGGCAGTCCCCAAGGTCGGCCAACTAATGAAAAACTGTTTTTT. Translated, it gives CAGSPQGRPTNEKLFF.

This clonotype was seen more than once but under ten times. The chain employs TRBV9 and TRBJ1-3; D might be TRBD1 (6 bases). Trimming took 0 bases from V and 4 from J, leaving 14 bases between them. The length of the CDR3 is 16 residues. Germline-derived CDR1 and CDR2 are SGDLS and YYNGEE. CDR3 nucleotide sequence: TGTGCCAGCAGCGTAGGGCTCCAGGGGAAAGGAAACACCATATATTTT. Protein: CASSVGLQGKGNTIYF.

This rearrangement joins TRBV29-1 to TRBJ2-7; TRBD2 aligns across 12 bases. The CDR3 runs 13 residues. V shed 8 bases and J 5 bases; nucleotides not matched to a gene: 7. From germline, CDR1 is SQVTM and CDR2 ANQGSEA. In nucleotides, the CDR3 is TGCAGCCTCCAGACTAGCGGGAGACACGAGCAGTACGTC. This gives the protein CSLQTSGRHEQYV.

This clonotype was observed many times. J is TRBJ2-1 and V is TRBV12-3 or TRBV12-4; TRBD2 matches 9 bases. J was trimmed by 5 bases and V by 6 bases; bases with no gene match: 11. The CDR3 consists of 16 residues. In DNA, the CDR3 is TGTGCCAGCAGACCAGCGGGAGGATATTTGAACAATGAGCAGTTCTTC. Its translation is CASRPAGGYLNNEQFF.

This clonotype has a handful of counts. The chain couples TRBV20-1 to TRBJ1-2; maybe TRBD1 (6 bases). The CDR3 covers 14 residues. The germline CDR1 and CDR2 sequences are DFQATT and SNEGSKA (reference sequence). Deletions cut 3 bases from V and 5 bases from J, with 16 bases between. The CDR3 sequence is CSASPAGGAYGYTF. The CDR3 DNA reads TGCAGTGCTAGCCCGGCCGGGGGCGCTTATGGCTACACCTTC.

V usage is TRBV20-1 and J usage is TRBJ2-3; D is unclear. The CDR3 has 13 amino acids. V was shortened by 3 bases and J by 6 bases, with 13 bases between the two germline ends. The germline V gene has CDR1 DFQATT and CDR2 SNEGSKA (reference sequence). CDR3 sequence reads: CSASLISGDTQYF. The DNA of the CDR3 is TGCAGTGCTAGTTTGATAAGTGGCGATACGCAGTATTTT.

V is TRBV20-1 and J is TRBJ1-2; D not resolved. Trimming stripped 3 bases from V and 8 bases from J, with 10 bases between. The CDR3 extends over 11 amino acids. The germline CDR1 and CDR2 sequences are DFQATT and SNEGSKA (reference sequence). The CDR3 DNA is TGCAGTGCTAGTAAGGGTTTGGGCTACACCTTC. Protein sequence: CSASKGLGYTF.